This T cell receptor (beta chain) derives from a study of tumor-infiltrating lymphocytes in primary liver carcinoma. Turning to the study itself: Each sample had roughly 3.5 to 7.5 million productive TCRbeta reads regardless of tissue type. Study observations and caveats: Compared with blood, tumor repertoires held significantly more in their top 250 clones.

A primer in the constant region served to generate TCR beta cDNA from around 500 ng of total RNA. Slightly modified ARM-PCR served as the procedure for the TCR beta libraries. These libraries came from three rounds of nested multiplex PCR. Investigators reported that the first two PCR rounds, at about 11 cycles each, used TRBV1-TRBV30 forward primers with a C-beta reverse primer. TCRdb analysed the multiplex PCR reads with MiXCR anew, one entry per CDR3 protein. The top ten clones hold around 9.7% of a sample with approximately 110,000 distinct CDR3 sequences, roughly three fifths of them seen once. Comments on this clonotype: Its antigen is not identified.

Starting material for RNA and DNA co-extraction consisted of about 17-31 mg of unsorted bulk tissue. None of the patients had received treatment, and all had chronic HBV infection. Germline V gives CDR1 MDHEN, CDR2 SYDVKM. The CDR3 contains 16 residues. V shed 4 bases and J shed 0 bases, with 13 bases lying between them. The clonotype comes from an older woman with primary liver carcinoma and hepatitis B virus infection. The chain combines TRBV28 with TRBJ1-5; D uncertain. The sequenced material came from liver tumor tissue from sampling region 1. Subset described: tumor region T1, superior pole. In nucleotides, the CDR3 is TGTGCCAGCAGTTCTTTTTCACACTATAGCAATCAGCCCCAGCATTTT. Protein sequence: CASSSFSHYSNQPQHF.